This T cell receptor beta chain emerged from a study of shared clonotypes between healthy human individuals. Donation came from healthy HIV-negative adults that had no recent acute infections or vaccinations. Everyone who donated was a Caucasian adult who lived in Nashville, Tennessee. Sequenced by immunoSEQ multiplex PCR; TCRdb stores in-frame clones only, minus some. The table has 450,000 to 550,000 clones, more than 65% seen once. V lost 2 bases, J lost 0 bases, and 5 bases lay in between. CDR1 is SGHTA, CDR2 FQGTGA, per germline. This CDR3 contains 14 residues. Input material: PBMCs. V gene TRBV7-3 combines with J gene TRBJ2-1; the D is unclear. The TCR comes from a woman between 35 and 50 years old in good health. Some clones in this sample may be carry-over from other donors' samples. CDR3: CASSLLGSYNEQFF. CDR3 nucleotides: TGTGCCAGCAGCTTATTAGGCTCCTACAATGAGCAGTTCTTC.